This T cell receptor (beta chain) was found in a study of T cells in Graves' hyperthyroidism and ophthalmopathy. The overall study: At the time of initial diagnosis and before any treatment, peripheral blood was collected. Overall study findings and caveats: Blood samples included most of the expanded thyroid clonotypes exceeding 0.001.

The hyperthyroidism patients had all been newly diagnosed, and their disease duration was under 2 months. Their ages ranged from 18 to 65 years. Per germline, CDR1 DFQATT and CDR2 SNEGSKA (reference sequence). The CDR3 length is 12 residues. V shed 3 bases and J shed 3 bases, with 9 bases lying between them. The investigators amplified TCR beta CDR3 regions from RNA transcripts. TCR CDR3 regions were first amplified by RT-PCR with HTBI primers. MiXCR, applied by TCRdb to the multiplex PCR reads, yields one record per CDR3 protein. The table includes hundreds of thousands of distinct CDR3 sequences, 16% detected once. This clonotype was seen many times. Its antigen remains unknown.

This TCR was recovered from a woman aged 18-29 years with Graves' hyperthyroidism. The chain carries TRBV20-1 and TRBJ2-7; the D is unclear. Input material: blood. In DNA, the CDR3 is TGCAGTGCTAGTAACACCTACTACGAGCAGTACTTC. This codes for CSASNTYYEQYF.